The 15 T cell receptor beta chains below were found in one sample sequenced in a study of early T cells in non-severe SARS-CoV-2 infection. TCRdb passed the 5' RACE reads through MiXCR, listing each CDR3 protein once. This sample has about 48,000 distinct CDR3 sequences, with about 9.2% found just once. Source material: whole blood. These receptors were collected from an adult who was a healthcare worker with PCR-confirmed SARS-CoV-2 infection or an uninfected control (not recorded which).

The genes are TRBV9 and TRBJ2-1; 8 bases match TRBD2. V dropped 1 base and J dropped 4; count of bases not matched to a gene: 1. The CDR3 contains 14 residues. Per the germline V gene, CDR1 is SGDLS and CDR2 is YYNGEE. Here the CDR3 reads CASSVTSGYNEQFF. The CDR3 nucleotides are TGTGCCAGCAGCGTAACTAGCGGATACAATGAGCAGTTCTTC.

This clonotype was detected ten times or more. The V and J genes are TRBV20-1 and TRBJ2-5; possible D gene TRBD2, 6 bases. Germline V lookup: CDR1 DFQATT, CDR2 SNEGSKA (reference sequence). The V gene lost 5 bases and the J gene lost 4 bases, with 14 bases spanning the gap. The CDR3 covers 13 residues. The CDR3 sequence: CSAPTTGRETQYF. CDR3 bases: TGCAGTGCTCCTACAACCGGGAGAGAGACCCAGTACTTC.

This clonotype has just a few counts. The chain links TRBV6-5 to TRBJ2-7; D is perhaps TRBD2 (6 bases). The CDR3 is 14 amino acids. V was pared by 7 bases and J by 2 bases, with 15 bases between. Germline V lookup: CDR1 MNHEY, CDR2 SVGAGI. This CDR3 is CASTPPGLTYEQYF. The CDR3, as DNA: TGTGCCAGCACCCCCCCGGGACTTACCTACGAGCAGTACTTC.

This clonotype came up many times. This chain links TRBV6-5 with TRBJ2-7, with D perhaps matching TRBD1 or TRBD2 (6 bases each). Germline V gene sequence: CDR1 MNHEY, CDR2 SVGAGI. V shed 5 bases and J shed 5 bases, with 13 bases lying between them. The CDR3 has 13 amino acids. The CDR3 loop reads CASSPGGPNEQYF. CDR3 DNA sequence: TGTGCCAGCAGTCCCGGGGGCCCCAACGAGCAGTACTTC.

This clonotype was seen at least ten times. The rearrangement links TRBV7-2 to TRBJ2-1; D is unclear. From germline, CDR1 is SGHTA and CDR2 FQGNSA. The V and J ends lost 2 bases and 8 bases respectively, with 16 bases between them. The CDR3 is 15 residues long. This CDR3 reads CASSLSSLNKDEQFF. The CDR3 region has the DNA TGTGCCAGCAGCTTATCAAGCTTGAATAAAGATGAGCAGTTCTTC.

The rearrangement links TRBV7-9 to TRBJ1-6, with D possibly being TRBD1 (5 bases). Germline V CDR1 and CDR2: SEHNR, FQNEAQ (reference sequence). Trimming pared 3 bases from V and 12 bases from J, leaving 18 bases between. The CDR3 has 15 residues. The CDR3 nucleotides read TGTGCCAGCAGCTTCTCCAGGGACCCAAGGAGACCCCTCCACTTT. Amino acids: CASSFSRDPRRPLHF.

This chain joins TRBV12-3 or TRBV12-4 and TRBJ2-5; D may be TRBD1 or TRBD2 (6 bases each). Trimming shortened V by 3 bases and J by 5 bases, and 22 bases separated the two germline ends. CDR3 length: 17 residues. CDR3 sequence (DNA): TGTGCCAGCAGTTTTATTGAGGGCCCGCCCGGGGGCGAGACCCAGTACTTC. This sequence encodes CASSFIEGPPGGETQYF.

This rearrangement joins TRBV20-1 to TRBJ1-2; D gene ambiguous. V lost 3 bases and J 4 bases, leaving 15 bases between the germline ends. CDR3 length equals 14 residues. From germline, CDR1 is DFQATT and CDR2 SNEGSKA (reference sequence). The CDR3 region is CSASLPTFGYGYTF. CDR3 DNA sequence: TGCAGTGCTAGTTTGCCGACTTTTGGCTATGGCTACACCTTC.

This clonotype was seen repeatedly, ten times or more. This rearrangement joins TRBV27 to TRBJ2-7; possibly TRBD2 for D (5 bases). Deletions cut 5 bases from V and 3 bases from J, with 14 bases between. CDR3 length: 14 amino acids. CDR1 is MNHEY, CDR2 SMNVEV, per germline (reference sequence). The CDR3 bases are TGTGCCAGCAGTCCCCGGGAAAGTTACTACGAGCAGTACTTC. Its translation is CASSPRESYYEQYF.

This clonotype showed up many times. CDR3 in DNA: TGTGCCAGCAGCTCCGGACTAGCGGGGTACGAGCAGTACTTC. Translating it yields CASSSGLAGYEQYF. The chain is built from TRBV28 and TRBJ2-7; 12 bases line up with TRBD2. The J segment lost 4 bases and the V segment lost 6 bases, leaving 4 bases of the junction unmatched. Germline V gene sequence: CDR1 MDHEN, CDR2 SYDVKM. The CDR3 consists of 14 residues.

This clonotype is medium-sized by share. The V gene is TRBV29-1, the J gene TRBJ2-6; no reliable D call. CDR1 and CDR2 (germline): SQVTM, ANQGSEA. CDR3 length: 14 amino acids. Trimming cost V 3 bases and J 0 bases, with 6 bases left between them. CDR3 residues: CSVDVSSGANVLTF. Here the CDR3 DNA reads TGCAGCGTTGACGTAAGCTCTGGGGCCAACGTCCTGACTTTC.

This clonotype was seen at least ten times. The chain combines TRBV4-1 with TRBJ2-7, with TRBD1 matching over 7 bases. This CDR3 contains 12 residues. Germline V gene lookup returns CDR1 MGHRA and CDR2 YSYEKL. V lost 8 bases and J lost 6; bases outside the gene matches: 7. CDR3 protein: CASASTGVEQYF. Written as DNA, the CDR3 is TGCGCCAGCGCCAGTACAGGGGTCGAGCAGTACTTC.

This clonotype was detected only a few times. The V call is TRBV20-1, the J call TRBJ1-5, with 7 bases aligning to TRBD1. The V and J ends lost 5 bases and 6 bases, in that order; junction bases with no gene match: 10. The CDR3 has 14 amino acids. Germline loops: CDR1 DFQATT, CDR2 SNEGSKA (reference sequence). The CDR3 region has the DNA TGCAGTGCTCTAAGACAGGGTGTGGGTCAGCCCCAGCATTTT. Residues: CSALRQGVGQPQHF.

This clonotype was counted only a few times. The V call is TRBV29-1, the J call TRBJ2-1; 9 positions match TRBD1. The J segment lost 4 bases and the V segment lost 7 bases, leaving 8 bases of the junction unmatched. The germline V gene has CDR1 SQVTM and CDR2 ANQGSEA. The CDR3 loop spans 14 amino acids. As DNA, the CDR3 is TGCAGCGGCGGCCGGACAGGGGATTACAATGAGCAGTTCTTC. It yields the protein CSGGRTGDYNEQFF.

Many counts were recorded for this clonotype. The chain recombines TRBV7-9 with TRBJ2-2; 12 nucleotides match TRBD2. The ends lost 4 bases at V and 2 bases at J; junction bases unmatched: 11. Germline CDR1 and CDR2: SEHNR and FQNEAQ (reference sequence). The CDR3 covers 19 residues. In DNA form, the CDR3 reads TGTGCCAGCAGCTCCTCGACTAGCGGGAGATTTGCTAACACCGGGGAGCTGTTTTTT. This encodes CASSSSTSGRFANTGELFF.